A selection of T cell receptor beta chains follows, all from one sample in a study of blood T cell repertoires in COVID-19. Some clones are missing from TCRdb's copy, which holds only in-frame ones; the method was immunoSEQ multiplex PCR. This table holds about 230,000 clones, over 75% found once. Material for sequencing was peripheral blood. The source is a man aged 50 to 59 with COVID-19, enrolled during active disease. The CDR3 runs from the conserved cysteine through the conserved F or W. D genes are given only for firm matches. The size of a clone is reported for some rows only, either as once, few or many, or as a class for expanded clones.

j_call v_call d_call clone_size cdr3_nt cdr3_aa
TRBJ2-3 TRBV10-2 - - TGCGCCAGCAGCCCGCGGGATACGCAGTATTTT CASSPRDTQYF
TRBJ2-3 TRBV3-1/TRBV3-2 TRBD2 - TGTGCCAGCAGACGGACTAGCGGCACAGATACGCAGTATTTT CASRRTSGTDTQYF
TRBJ2-1 TRBV9 TRBD2 - TGTGCCAGCAGCCCTGGGACTAGCGAAAAATACAATGAGCAGTTCTTC CASSPGTSEKYNEQFF
TRBJ2-7 TRBV4-1 - - TGCGCCAGCAGCCAAGCTCCGACGGGTTCCTACGAGCAGTACTTC CASSQAPTGSYEQYF
TRBJ2-4 TRBV2 - - TGTGCCAGCAGATACGGGGTCGGGGTCAAAAACATTCAGTACTTC CASRYGVGVKNIQYF
TRBJ2-1 TRBV6-6 TRBD2 - TGTGCCAGCAGAGCCGGGACTAGCGGGGGGGCTAGGGAGCAGTTCTTC CASRAGTSGGAREQFF
TRBJ2-2 TRBV19 - - TGTGCCAGTAGTATAGGCTCTGTCCAGGGCGACACCGGGGAGCTGTTTTTT CASSIGSVQGDTGELFF
TRBJ2-2 TRBV29-1 TRBD1 - TGCAGCGCCGGCCCCGGACAGGGTTCCATCGGGGAGCTGTTTTTT CSAGPGQGSIGELFF
TRBJ2-2 TRBV19 - once TGTGCCAGTAGTATACTAGTGTCTGCGAACACCGGGGAGCTGTTTTTT CASSILVSANTGELFF
TRBJ2-1 TRBV5-1 - - TGCGCCAGCAGATTCTACGACAATGAGCAGTTCTTC CASRFYDNEQFF
TRBJ1-5 TRBV6-1 - - TGTGCCAGCAGTGAACTTGAGGGGGGGGGTCAGCCCCAGCATTTT CASSELEGGGQPQHF
TRBJ2-5 TRBV3-1/TRBV3-2 TRBD1 - TGTGCCAGCAGCCAAGCCACGTTGGGACAGGGGGTAGGAGAGACCCAGTACTTC CASSQATLGQGVGETQYF
TRBJ2-2 TRBV28 TRBD1 - TGTGCCAGCAGGCCCACAGGGGGCACCGGGGAGCTGTTTTTT CASRPTGGTGELFF
TRBJ1-6 TRBV3-1/TRBV3-2 TRBD1 once TGTGCCAGCAGCCAAGGGCCCGGGACAGGGCGATCACCCCTCCACTTT CASSQGPGTGRSPLHF
TRBJ1-3 TRBV19 - - TGTGCCAGTAACGTACAGGGCGAGACTGGAAACACCATATATTTT CASNVQGETGNTIYF
TRBJ1-4 TRBV7-2 - - TGTGCCAGCAGCTTAGAAACAGCAGCTAATGAAAAACTGTTTTTT CASSLETAANEKLFF
TRBJ1-3 TRBV19 - once TGTGCCAGTACCGGGGTTTCTGGAAACACCATATATTTT CASTGVSGNTIYF
TRBJ2-7 TRBV6-5 - - TGTGCCAGCAGTTACTCGAGGCAGGGAACTACCTACGAGCAGTACTTC CASSYSRQGTTYEQYF
TRBJ2-5 TRBV5-1 - - TGCGCCAGCAGCTTGGGACAGCAAGAGACCCAGTACTTC CASSLGQQETQYF
TRBJ1-2 TRBV6-4 - - TGTGCCAGCAGTGACGGAGACTATGGCTACACCTTC CASSDGDYGYTF
TRBJ1-1 TRBV19 TRBD1 - TGTGCCAGTAGCGGACAGGGGGGCACTGAAGCTTTCTTT CASSGQGGTEAFF
TRBJ1-5 TRBV10-1 TRBD1 - TGCGCCACAACAGGACAGGGGGCCCATCAGCCCCAGCATTTT CATTGQGAHQPQHF
TRBJ1-1 TRBV6-5 TRBD1 - TGTGCCAGCAGGGGCTACAGGGGGAACACTGAAGCTTTCTTT CASRGYRGNTEAFF
TRBJ2-5 TRBV4-3 TRBD1 - TGCGCCAGCAGCCAAGGCCCCGGGACAGAAGAGACCCAGTACTTC CASSQGPGTEETQYF
TRBJ2-7 TRBV6-5 TRBD2 - TGTGCCAGCTCCGTGGGACTAGCTTACGAGCAGTACTTC CASSVGLAYEQYF
TRBJ2-1 TRBV9 - - TGTGCCAGCAGCGTAGGGGCAGCGAGCGGCGGGCTGTTCTTC CASSVGAASGGLFF
TRBJ2-6 TRBV5-1 TRBD2 - TGCGCCAGCAGCCCCAGGGAGGGGTCGGGGGCCAACGTCCTGACTTTC CASSPREGSGANVLTF
TRBJ2-7 TRBV10-3 TRBD2 few TGTGCCATCAGTGAGCATTCGGCCGGGGGGGCCTACGAGCAGTACTTC CAISEHSAGGAYEQYF
TRBJ1-5 TRBV29-1 TRBD1 - TGCAGCGTTGAAGATAGTGGGGACAGACTAATACATAGCAATCAGCCCCAGCATTTT CSVEDSGDRLIHSNQPQHF
TRBJ2-1 TRBV5-1 - - TGCGCCAGCAGCTGGGGTGGGGGAGGTCCAAGAAATGAGCAGTTCTTC CASSWGGGGPRNEQFF
TRBJ2-1 TRBV5-6 - - TGTGCCAGCAGCTCTCTGAGGGCTGGTGAGCAGTTCTTC CASSSLRAGEQFF
TRBJ1-5 TRBV6-5 - - TGTGCCAGCAGTAGGACGGGAATGGTGAATCAGCCCCAGCATTTT CASSRTGMVNQPQHF
TRBJ1-4 TRBV19 TRBD1 - TGTGCCAGTAGTACACGACAGGGAATTCGTAATGAAAAACTGTTTTTT CASSTRQGIRNEKLFF
TRBJ1-2 TRBV5-6 - - TGTACCTCACGGGTTTTGAAAAACTATGGCTACACCTTC CTSRVLKNYGYTF
TRBJ2-2 TRBV2 TRBD2 - TGTGCCAGCAGTCCCGGGGGGTTAGGGACCCCCTCCGGGGAGCTGTTTTTT CASSPGGLGTPSGELFF
TRBJ2-2 TRBV19 TRBD2 few TGTGCCAGTACCTCGGGGGGAAGGACCGGGGAGCTGTTTTTT CASTSGGRTGELFF
TRBJ2-7 TRBV11-2 TRBD1 - TGTGCCAGCAGCCCCGCCGGGACAGGGGGTCTCGAGCAGTACTTC CASSPAGTGGLEQYF
TRBJ1-1 TRBV12-3/TRBV12-4 - - TGTGCCAGCAGCTACGGGAGGGCCGAAGCTTTCTTT CASSYGRAEAFF
TRBJ1-2 TRBV6-1 - - TGTGCCAGCAGTGAAGCTGGCGGCACTAACTATGGCTACACCTTC CASSEAGGTNYGYTF
TRBJ2-3 TRBV4-2 TRBD2 - TGTGCCAGCAGCCAACGCCCCGGGACTAGCGGGGGCCGGGGCACAGATACGCAGTATTTT CASSQRPGTSGGRGTDTQYF
TRBJ2-2 TRBV9 - - TGTGCCAGCAGCGTAGGGAGCGGCGCCGGGGAGCTGTTTTTT CASSVGSGAGELFF
TRBJ2-3 TRBV27 - - TGTGCCAGCAGTTTGGGCCCAGATACGCAGTATTTT CASSLGPDTQYF
TRBJ1-1 TRBV28 - - TGTGCCAGCAGTGACGCAGGGGTGAGGACTGAAGCTTTCTTT CASSDAGVRTEAFF
TRBJ1-6 TRBV19 - few TGTGCCAGTAGTTTTCATAGAATGCTCTATAATTCACCCCTCCACTTT CASSFHRMLYNSPLHF
TRBJ1-5 TRBV18 - - TGTGCCAGCTCGGAGGGGAGGAATCAGCCCCAGCATTTT CASSEGRNQPQHF
TRBJ1-1 TRBV21-1 - - TGTGCCAGCAGCACCCCGGGGGGGGTCCCTCTTATGTACACTGAAGCTTTCTTT CASSTPGGVPLMYTEAFF
TRBJ2-1 TRBV7-3 TRBD1 few TGTGCCAGCAGCTTACGTCCGGGACAGGGGGCTCATGAGCAGTTCTTC CASSLRPGQGAHEQFF
TRBJ2-7 TRBV18 - - TGTGCCAGCTCAAAAACGGGGTCCTCCTACGAGCAGTACTTC CASSKTGSSYEQYF
TRBJ1-1 TRBV30 TRBD1 - TGTGCCGGGACTCGCACAGGGGGACTTGAAGCTTTCTTT CAGTRTGGLEAFF
TRBJ2-1 TRBV7-2 TRBD2 - TGTGCCAGCAGCCCAGGCCTAGCGGGAGCCTACAATGAGCAGTTCTTC CASSPGLAGAYNEQFF